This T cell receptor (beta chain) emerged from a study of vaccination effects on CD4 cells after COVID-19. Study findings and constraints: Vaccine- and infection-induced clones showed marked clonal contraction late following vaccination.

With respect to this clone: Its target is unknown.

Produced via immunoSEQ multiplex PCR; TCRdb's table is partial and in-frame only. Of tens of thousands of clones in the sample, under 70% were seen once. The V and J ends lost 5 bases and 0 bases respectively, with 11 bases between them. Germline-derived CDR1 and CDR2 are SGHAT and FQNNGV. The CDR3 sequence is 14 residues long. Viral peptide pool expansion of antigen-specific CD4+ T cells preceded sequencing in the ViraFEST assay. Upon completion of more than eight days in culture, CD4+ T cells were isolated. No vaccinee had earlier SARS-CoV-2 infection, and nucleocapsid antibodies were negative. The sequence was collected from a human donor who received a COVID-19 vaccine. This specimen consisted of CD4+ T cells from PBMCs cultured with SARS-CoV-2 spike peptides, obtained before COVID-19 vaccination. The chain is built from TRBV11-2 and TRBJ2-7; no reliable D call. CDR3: CASSGLGVSYEQYF. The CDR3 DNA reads TGTGCCAGCAGCGGTCTAGGAGTCTCCTACGAGCAGTACTTC.